The T cell receptor beta chain described here comes from a study of T-cell reconstitution after alpha-beta-depleted transplantation in children. The study, taken as a whole, reports: Expanded clones from the graft, numbering several hundred, reportedly supplied alpha-beta T cells about two months after transplant. Newly produced T cells mostly accounted for T-cell counts and diversity one year post-transplant. After transplant, high TCRbeta diversity at day 60 in some patients arose from surviving recipient T cells and thymic progenitors.

The germline gives CDR1 SQVTM, CDR2 ANQGSEA. Trimming removed 4 bases from V and 7 bases from J, with 17 bases in between. This CDR3 contains 15 residues. Preparation of the TCRbeta library was carried out with unique molecular identifiers. TCRdb re-derived calls from the PCR reads in MiXCR, one entry per CDR3 protein. The data hold about 600,000 distinct CDR3 sequences, with 23% observed a single time. This clonotype was seen many times. Its cognate antigen is unknown. The source material was PBMCs, mostly from graft donor cells, sampled 360 days after TCRalphabeta/CD19-depleted stem cell transplant. The receptor was derived from a boy under three years old who had a stem cell transplant for acute myeloid leukemia, so the T cells may come from the graft donor. V is TRBV29-1 and J is TRBJ1-6; unclear D gene. CDR3 residues: CSVGRPRLFNSPLHF. For the CDR3, the DNA is TGCAGCGTTGGGCGGCCACGGCTATTCAATTCACCCCTCCACTTT.